These 28 T cell receptor beta chains originate from one sample sequenced in a study of CD8 T cells in ankylosing spondylitis. TCRdb processed the 5' RACE reads anew with MiXCR; each CDR3 protein has one entry. The table has about 130,000 distinct CDR3 sequences, 9.3% seen once. Specimen: blood, either unsorted or a sorted T cell fraction (not recorded which). The receptors derive from a male donor with ankylosing spondylitis or in good health (not recorded which).

At least ten counts were recorded for this clonotype. This CDR3 reads CASRLAGGSYEQYF. In DNA, the CDR3 is TGTGCCAGCAGGCTGGCAGGGGGCTCCTACGAGCAGTACTTC. This chain joins TRBV12-3 or TRBV12-4 and TRBJ2-7; 7 bases line up with TRBD1. V was pared by 6 bases and J by 0 bases, with 5 bases of the junction left unmatched. The CDR3 spans 14 residues.

This clonotype was observed many times. This chain connects TRBV5-1 to TRBJ1-5; a possible D gene is TRBD1 (6 bases). Per the germline V gene, CDR1 is SGHRS and CDR2 is YFSETQ. The ends were cut back, 0 bases at V and 2 bases at J, with 12 bases in the middle. The length of the CDR3 is 16 residues. The CDR3 sequence is CASSLEGGLGNQPQHF. The CDR3 DNA reads as TGCGCCAGCAGCTTGGAGGGGGGTCTAGGCAATCAGCCCCAGCATTTT.

There are a few counts of this clonotype. The genes are TRBV27 and TRBJ2-2; D remains ambiguous. V dropped 5 bases and J dropped 1 base, with 8 bases sitting between them. This CDR3 contains 14 residues. Germline V gene data show CDR1 as MNHEY and CDR2 as SMNVEV (reference sequence). The CDR3 nucleotides read TGTGCCAGCAGTCGCCCCAAGAACACCGGGGAGCTGTTTTTT. It codes for CASSRPKNTGELFF.

The gene calls are TRBV18 and TRBJ2-3; 13 bases match TRBD2. Germline V gene sequence: CDR1 KGHSH, CDR2 LQKENI. V shed 2 bases, J shed 3 bases, and the junction held 2 bases outside the gene matches. This CDR3 comprises 16 residues. The CDR3 sequence: CASSPTGLAGTDTQYF. As DNA, the CDR3 is TGTGCCAGCTCACCAACGGGACTAGCGGGAACAGATACGCAGTATTTT.

This clonotype was seen a few times. The CDR3 sequence: CASKRTGGTDTQYF. The DNA for the CDR3 is TGTGCCAGCAAGAGAACAGGGGGTACAGATACGCAGTATTTT. J is TRBJ2-3 and V is TRBV7-2, with 8 bases fitting TRBD1. Losses at the gene ends were 7 bases for V and 3 bases for J; bases not matched to a gene: 6. The germline V gene encodes CDR1 SGHTA and CDR2 FQGNSA. This CDR3 region has 14 residues. Full variable domain (missing parts from reference TRBV7-2 and TRBJ2-3): GAGVSQSPSNKVTEKGKDVELRCDPISGHTALYWYRQSLGQGLEFLIYFQGNSAPDKSGLPSDRFSAERTGGSVSTLTIQRTQQEDSAVYLCASKRTGGTDTQYFGPGTRLTVL.

This clonotype was detected ten times or more. This chain uses TRBV4-2 with TRBJ2-5; a possible D gene is TRBD2 (6 bases). CDR1 and CDR2 from the germline V gene are LGHNA and YNFKEQ. This CDR3 spans 14 amino acids. Trimming removed 1 base from V and 1 base from J, with 7 bases in between. CDR3 sequence: CASSQAGAQETQYF. CDR3 coding DNA: TGTGCCAGCAGCCAAGCGGGAGCCCAAGAGACCCAGTACTTC.

The chain has TRBV7-8 and TRBJ2-1, with TRBD2 identical over 11 bases. CDR1 is SGHVS and CDR2 is FQNEAQ in the germline V gene. The CDR3 runs 16 residues. Trimming removed 5 bases from V and 4 bases from J; junction bases left unmatched: 7. CDR3 sequence: CASSPLRLAGYNEQFF. DNA of the CDR3: TGTGCCAGCAGCCCTCTCCGACTAGCGGGGTACAATGAGCAGTTCTTC.

The chain couples TRBV7-2 to TRBJ2-7; either TRBD1 or TRBD2 may fit D (5 bases each). Between the trimmed V and J ends, which lost 1 base and 1 base, there was a span of 8 bases. The germline gives CDR1 SGHTA, CDR2 FQGNSA. The CDR3 loop spans 14 amino acids. The CDR3 coding sequence is TGTGCCAGCAGCTTAGGGGGGTATTCCTACGAGCAGTACTTC. Its protein is CASSLGGYSYEQYF.

This clonotype showed up just a few times. In nucleotides, the CDR3 is TGTGCCAGCAGCCCCACGCGGGGGGCCGGCAATGAGCAGTTCTTC. It codes for CASSPTRGAGNEQFF. This chain joins TRBV3-1 and TRBJ2-1; 8 positions agree with TRBD2. V dropped 4 bases and J dropped 6; count of bases not matched to a gene: 8. Germline-derived CDR1 and CDR2 are LGHDT and YNNKEL (reference sequence). The CDR3 is 15 residues long.

This clonotype came up many times. The chain combines TRBV6-2 or TRBV6-3 with TRBJ2-4; maybe TRBD2 (6 bases). V was cut by 5 bases and J by 3 bases, with 14 bases left in between. Germline CDR1 is MNHEY and CDR2 is SVGEGT. The CDR3 extends over 15 amino acids. The CDR3 sequence: CASSDGSVGKNIQYF. CDR3 coding DNA: TGTGCCAGCAGTGACGGGAGCGTAGGCAAAAACATTCAGTACTTC.

In its sample, this clonotype was seen many times. This chain connects TRBV5-1 to TRBJ2-3; D unresolved. There are 14 residues in the CDR3. CDR1 SGHRS and CDR2 YFSETQ come from the germline V gene. Trimming took off 1 base at V and 1 base at J, with 7 bases between the two ends. The CDR3 sequence is CASSLSPGTDTQYF. CDR3 nucleotides: TGCGCCAGCAGCTTGTCTCCCGGCACAGATACGCAGTATTTT.

This clonotype was counted many times. This chain links TRBV7-2 with TRBJ2-5; TRBD2 aligns across 11 bases. Losses at the gene ends were 5 bases for V and 5 bases for J; bases not matched to a gene: 10. CDR3 length: 16 amino acids. Germline V gene lookup returns CDR1 SGHTA and CDR2 FQGNSA. CDR3 sequence reads: CASSPSGRSLAETQYF. Written as DNA, the CDR3 is TGTGCCAGCAGCCCTAGCGGGAGGTCCCTAGCGGAGACCCAGTACTTC.

This chain uses TRBV27 with TRBJ2-3; D perhaps matches TRBD1 (6 bases). Germline V gene sequence: CDR1 MNHEY, CDR2 SMNVEV (reference sequence). V dropped 2 bases and J dropped 5 bases, with 11 bases sitting between them. The CDR3 runs to 14 residues. The CDR3 DNA is TGTGCCAGCAGTTTAGCCCAGGGGTTAGATACGCAGTATTTT. Residues: CASSLAQGLDTQYF.

This clonotype was counted at least ten times. This CDR3 is CASSHDRGRGSGANVLTF. In DNA, the CDR3 is TGTGCCAGCAGCCACGACAGGGGGCGCGGCTCTGGGGCCAACGTCCTGACTTTC. The V gene is TRBV28, the J gene TRBJ2-6; the match to TRBD1 covers 10 bases. The germline V gene has CDR1 MDHEN and CDR2 SYDVKM. This CDR3 region has 18 residues. J was trimmed by 0 bases and V by 6 bases; bases with no gene match: 8.

This clonotype was recorded at least ten times. This chain joins TRBV30 and TRBJ2-2; a possible D gene is TRBD1 (7 bases). V shed 3 bases and J shed 8 bases, with 16 bases lying between them. CDR1 GTSNPN and CDR2 SVGIG come from the germline V gene (reference sequence). The CDR3 contains 14 residues. The CDR3 region is CAWRRDSNLGELFF. Written as DNA, the CDR3 is TGTGCCTGGAGGCGGGACAGCAACCTTGGGGAGCTGTTTTTT.

This clonotype was observed a few times. The gene calls are TRBV11-2 and TRBJ2-7; TRBD2 matches 14 bases. J gave up 2 bases and V 4 bases, and 10 bases lay outside the gene matches. Germline values: CDR1 SGHAT, CDR2 FQNNGV. The length of the CDR3 is 18 residues. The CDR3 nucleotides read TGTGCCAGCAGCTATAAAGGGACTAGCGGGAGTAAAACCTACGAGCAGTACTTC. Protein: CASSYKGTSGSKTYEQYF.

This clonotype has more than one count but fewer than ten. The chain combines TRBV6-1 with TRBJ2-7; 9 nucleotides agree with TRBD2. Per the germline V gene, CDR1 is MNHNS and CDR2 is SASEGT. V lost 3 bases and J lost 2; bases outside the gene matches: 8. This CDR3 contains 16 residues. The CDR3 spells CASSERGGRATYEQYF. CDR3 bases: TGTGCCAGCAGTGAGAGGGGCGGGAGGGCTACCTACGAGCAGTACTTC.

This clonotype occurred many times. This chain links TRBV6-5 with TRBJ2-5, with D possibly being TRBD2 (5 bases). The germline gives CDR1 MNHEY, CDR2 SVGAGI. The CDR3 runs 14 residues. The V and J ends lost 3 bases and 1 base respectively, with 9 bases between them. CDR3 sequence (DNA): TGTGCCAGCAGTTATCGGGGTGCCCAAGAGACCCAGTACTTC. Residues: CASSYRGAQETQYF.

The table lists this clonotype with a few counts. The rearrangement uses TRBV5-1 and TRBJ2-6; the D gene is possibly TRBD2 (8 bases). V was pared by 4 bases and J by 2 bases, with 19 bases between. The CDR3 spans 18 residues. Germline V gene data show CDR1 as SGHRS and CDR2 as YFSETQ. CDR3 sequence reads: CASSPAHRGLAGANVLTF. In DNA form, the CDR3 reads TGCGCCAGCAGCCCAGCACACAGGGGACTAGCTGGGGCCAACGTCCTGACTTTC.

This clonotype has only a few counts. This chain connects TRBV5-5 to TRBJ2-5; weak D call: TRBD1 (6 bases). CDR3 length: 17 amino acids. Germline V lookup: CDR1 SGHKS, CDR2 YYEKEE (reference sequence). The ends were cut back, 0 bases at V and 5 bases at J, with 20 bases in the middle. For the CDR3, the DNA is TGTGCCAGCAGCTTGGGAGGGCAGGGGCTTATTGTTGAGACCCAGTACTTC. Its protein is CASSLGGQGLIVETQYF. The full variable domain, its missing parts supplied by reference TRBV5-5 and TRBJ2-5, is DAGVTQSPTHLIKTRGQQVTLRCSPISGHKSVSWYQQVLGQGPQFIFQYYEKEERGRGNFPDRFSARQFPNYSSELNVNALLLGDSALYLCASSLGGQGLIVETQYFGPGTRLLVL.

In its sample, this clonotype was seen many times. V gene TRBV12-3 or TRBV12-4 combines with J gene TRBJ2-1; D perhaps matches TRBD2 (7 bases). The V and J ends lost 8 bases and 3 bases respectively, with 14 bases between them. This CDR3 spans 14 amino acids. As DNA, the CDR3 is TGTGCCAGCCGGGGGCTAGCGGACTACAATGAGCAGTTCTTC. This sequence encodes CASRGLADYNEQFF.

This clonotype occurred many times. The rearrangement joins TRBV5-5 to TRBJ1-5; tentatively, D is TRBD1 (5 bases). The CDR3 is made up of 16 amino acids. CDR1 is SGHKS and CDR2 is YYEKEE in the germline V gene (reference sequence). The V gene lost 1 base and the J gene lost 1 base, with 12 bases spanning the gap. The chain's CDR3 is CASSLNQRGSNQPQHF. As DNA, the CDR3 is TGTGCCAGCAGCTTGAACCAACGGGGGAGCAATCAGCCCCAGCATTTT.

This clonotype was recorded many times. The chain uses TRBV5-1 and TRBJ2-3; D unclear. V lost 0 bases to trimming and J lost 2 bases, with 10 bases between them. CDR1 is SGHRS and CDR2 is YFSETQ in the germline V gene. The CDR3 contains 15 residues. For the CDR3, the DNA is TGCGCCAGCAGCTTGGAGGGCAGAGTCACAGATACGCAGTATTTT. Its protein product is CASSLEGRVTDTQYF.

This clonotype was seen a handful of times. This chain uses TRBV12-3 or TRBV12-4 with TRBJ2-7; 9 positions match TRBD1. Trimming took 6 bases from V and 5 from J; bases not matched to a gene: 8. There are 14 residues in the CDR3. CDR3 loop: CASSSGTGLDEQYF. CDR3 nucleotides: TGTGCCAGCAGCTCCGGGACAGGGTTGGACGAGCAGTACTTC.

The table lists this clonotype with a few counts. This sequence joins TRBV4-3 and TRBJ2-7, with 10 bases that match TRBD2. Per germline, CDR1 LGHNA and CDR2 YSLEER. With V trimmed by 1 base and J by 1 base, 4 bases remained unmatched. The CDR3 totals 16 residues. CDR3 sequence: CASSQAWTSGSYEQYF. The CDR3 region has the DNA TGCGCCAGCAGCCAAGCATGGACTAGCGGTTCCTACGAGCAGTACTTC.

This clonotype was recorded at least ten times. The chain carries TRBV12-3 or TRBV12-4 and TRBJ1-5, with D uncertain. CDR3 size: 15 residues. Between the trimmed V and J ends, which lost 3 bases and 4 bases, there was a span of 13 bases. CDR3 DNA: TGTGCCAGCAGTTTTGAGACGGTGAATAATCAGCCCCAGCATTTT. This gives the protein CASSFETVNNQPQHF.

This clonotype occurred many times. V is TRBV21-1 and J is TRBJ2-5. TRBV21-1 is marked as a pseudogene. This CDR3 comprises 10 residues. The CDR3 sequence: CASRKRIQYF. In DNA, the CDR3 is TGTGCCAGCAGGAAACGAATCCAGTACTTC.

This clonotype was counted only a few times. The rearrangement joins TRBV14 to TRBJ1-3; perhaps TRBD1 as D (5 bases). The V and J ends lost 1 base and 4 bases respectively, with 8 bases between them. The CDR3 consists of 14 residues. Germline V lookup: CDR1 SGHDN, CDR2 FVKESK. CDR3 sequence (DNA): TGTGCCAGCAGCCAAGTACGGGGCGGAAACACCATATATTTT. As protein: CASSQVRGGNTIYF.